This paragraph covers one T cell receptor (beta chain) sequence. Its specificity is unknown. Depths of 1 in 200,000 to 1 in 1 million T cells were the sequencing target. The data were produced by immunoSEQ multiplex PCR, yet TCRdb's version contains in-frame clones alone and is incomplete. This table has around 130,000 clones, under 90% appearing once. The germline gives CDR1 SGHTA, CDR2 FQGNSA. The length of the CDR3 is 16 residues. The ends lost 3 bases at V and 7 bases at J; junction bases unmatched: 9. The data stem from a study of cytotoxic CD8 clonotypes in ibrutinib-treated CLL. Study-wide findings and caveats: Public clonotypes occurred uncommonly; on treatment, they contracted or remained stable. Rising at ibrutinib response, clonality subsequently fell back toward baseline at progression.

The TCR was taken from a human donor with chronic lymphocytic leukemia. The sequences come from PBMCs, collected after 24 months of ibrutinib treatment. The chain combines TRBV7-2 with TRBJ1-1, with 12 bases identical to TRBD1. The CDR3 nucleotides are TGTGCCAGCAGCTTGGGACAGGGGGCAGGGGTCGGTGAAGCTTTCTTT. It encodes CASSLGQGAGVGEAFF.